This T cell receptor beta chain was captured by sequencing in a study of T cells after yellow fever vaccination. This clonotype was counted many times. Trimming took off 4 bases at V and 8 bases at J, with 8 bases between the two ends. Germline CDR1 and CDR2: SQVTM and ANQGSEA. The CDR3 sequence is 10 residues long. TCRdb re-called the 5' RACE reads through MiXCR, storing one row per CDR3 protein. The table shows 200,000 to 300,000 distinct CDR3 sequences, with roughly 6.8% occurring only once. The sequenced sample was CD4+ T cells sorted from PBMCs, obtained on the day of the yellow fever booster vaccination. The chain recombines TRBV29-1 with TRBJ1-2, with D hard to call. The source is a man aged 25-45 years who received the YFV17D yellow fever vaccine. The CDR3 region has the DNA TGCAGCGTTGGTACAGACGGCTACACCTTC. This sequence encodes CSVGTDGYTF.